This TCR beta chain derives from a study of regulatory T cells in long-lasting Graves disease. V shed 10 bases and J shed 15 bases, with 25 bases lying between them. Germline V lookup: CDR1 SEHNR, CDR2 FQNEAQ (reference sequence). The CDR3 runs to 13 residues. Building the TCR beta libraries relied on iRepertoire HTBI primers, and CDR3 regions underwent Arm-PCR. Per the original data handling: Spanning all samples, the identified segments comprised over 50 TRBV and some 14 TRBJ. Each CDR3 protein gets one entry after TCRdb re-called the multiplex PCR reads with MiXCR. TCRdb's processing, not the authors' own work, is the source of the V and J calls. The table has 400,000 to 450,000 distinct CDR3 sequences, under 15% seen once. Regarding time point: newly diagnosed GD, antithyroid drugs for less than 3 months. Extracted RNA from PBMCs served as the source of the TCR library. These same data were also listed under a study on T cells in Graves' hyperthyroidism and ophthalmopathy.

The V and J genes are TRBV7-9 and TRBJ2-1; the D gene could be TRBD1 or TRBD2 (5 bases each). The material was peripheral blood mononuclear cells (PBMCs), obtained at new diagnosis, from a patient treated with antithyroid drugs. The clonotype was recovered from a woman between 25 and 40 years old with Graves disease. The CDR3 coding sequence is TGTGCCACCGCGGAGACAGCGATAGAGAGGGTGTTCTTC. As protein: CATAETAIERVFF. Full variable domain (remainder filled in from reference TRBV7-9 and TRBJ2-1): DTGVSQNPRHKITKRGQNVTFRCDPISEHNRLYWYRQTLGQGPEFLTYFQNEAQLEKSRLLSDRFSAERPKGSFSTLEIQRTEQGDSAMYLCATAETAIERVFFGPGTRLTVL.